A selection of T cell receptor beta chains follows, all from one sample in a study of memory CD4+ T cells and cytomegalovirus serostatus. The table came from immunoSEQ multiplex PCR; TCRdb's copy has only in-frame clones and leaves some out. The sample includes just under 65,000 clones, approximately 77% seen only once; the top ten take approximately 0.81%. What was sequenced was memory CD4+ T cells from blood. All receptors derive from an adult in good health and CMV-seronegative. The CDR3 runs from the conserved cysteine through the conserved F or W. Fields, in order: D gene, clone size, J gene, V gene, CDR3 DNA, CDR3 protein. The D gene is left open where the match is weak. Clone size is not always given. Where it is, it says once, few, many or a class for expanded clones.

. few TRBJ2-1 TRBV4-3 TGCGCCAGCAGCCAAGAATGGCGGGCTAGCTCCTACAATGAGCAGTTCTTC CASSQEWRASSYNEQFF
. . TRBJ1-3 TRBV30 TGTGCCTGGAGTGTACGCGGACAAGCCTCTGGAAACACCATATATTTT CAWSVRGQASGNTIYF
. . TRBJ1-3 TRBV9 TGTGCCAGCAGCCCTCCATTCGGGGGCTCTGGAAACACCATATATTTT CASSPPFGGSGNTIYF
. once TRBJ1-5 TRBV4-1 TGCGCCAGCAGCCAAGGGAGGGGGAGCAATCAGCCCCAGCATTTT CASSQGRGSNQPQHF
TRBD2 . TRBJ2-2 TRBV4-2 TGTGCCAGCAGCCAAGATCGCGGGGGGCCACAACGGGAGCTGTTTTTT CASSQDRGGPQRELFF
. . TRBJ1-5 TRBV10-2 TGCGCCAGCGCTGGGAACCTCGGCAATCAGCCCCAGCATTTT CASAGNLGNQPQHF
TRBD1 many TRBJ2-2 TRBV6-5 TGTGCCAGCAACAACAGGGGCACCGGGGAGCTGTTTTTT CASNNRGTGELFF
TRBD1 few TRBJ1-1 TRBV29-1 TGCAGCGTCATACAGGGGGGGACTGAAGCTTTCTTT CSVIQGGTEAFF
. . TRBJ1-2 TRBV19 TGTGCCAGCCAAACAGCGGACAGTTCCTATGGCTACACCTTC CASQTADSSYGYTF
. . TRBJ1-2 TRBV29-1 TGCAGCGTTGTGGGGGGGCTTGGAAGCGGTGGCTACACCTTC CSVVGGLGSGGYTF
. . TRBJ2-3 TRBV30 TGTGCCTGGAGTGTTGGTACACTCAGAGATACGCAGTATTTT CAWSVGTLRDTQYF
. . TRBJ1-2 TRBV7-9 TGTGCCAGCAGCTCCCAGGAAGGGTATGGCTACACCTTC CASSSQEGYGYTF
. . TRBJ1-2 TRBV5-6 TGTGCCAGCAGCTTGGTGGGTCAGGGGATTTTTGTGGACTATGGCTACACCTTC CASSLVGQGIFVDYGYTF
. . TRBJ1-2 TRBV7-6 TGTGCCAGCAGCGAACAACAGGGAATGGGGTATGGCTACACCTTC CASSEQQGMGYGYTF
TRBD1 . TRBJ2-7 TRBV28 TGTGCCAGCAGTTTTTTTGGGGGACAGTCCATTCAGCAGTACTTC CASSFFGGQSIQQYF
TRBD2 . TRBJ2-1 TRBV10-3 TGTGCCATCAGTGACCGGGGGGGGCCGAACAATGAGCAGTTCTTC CAISDRGGPNNEQFF
. once TRBJ2-2 TRBV28 TGTGCCAGCAGTTTGGGGCAGGGGATCGTCGGGGAGCTGTTTTTT CASSLGQGIVGELFF
. . TRBJ2-4 TRBV18 TGTGCCAGCTCACCACCCGGCAGGGGTAAAAACATTCAGTACTTC CASSPPGRGKNIQYF
TRBD1 . TRBJ1-2 TRBV5-6 TGTGCCAGCAGCGATACAGGGGGTAATGGCTACACCTTC CASSDTGGNGYTF
TRBD1 once TRBJ2-7 TRBV12-5 TGTGCTAGTGGTTTGTCCCTTACAGGGGGCTTGCAGTACGAGCAGTACTTC CASGLSLTGGLQYEQYF
. . TRBJ1-2 TRBV28 TGTGCCAGCAGTTTATGGACGACTAACTATGGCTACACCTTC CASSLWTTNYGYTF
. once TRBJ1-2 TRBV6-5 TGTGCCAGCACCGCAACGTTGGCAGGTGGCTACACCTTC CASTATLAGGYTF
. few TRBJ2-5 TRBV19 TGTGCCACCGCTTCCTACCCAAGGGCCCCCGGAGAGACCCAGTACTTC CATASYPRAPGETQYF
. . TRBJ1-1 TRBV18 TGTGCCAGCTCACCCCCGACAGTCATGAACACTGAAGCTTTCTTT CASSPPTVMNTEAFF
. . TRBJ2-1 TRBV27 TGTGCCAGCAGTTTATGGGACGCCCCCTACAATGAGCAGTTCTTC CASSLWDAPYNEQFF
TRBD2 . TRBJ2-7 TRBV10-3 TGTGCCATCAGTGGCGGCGGGGGGGTGTACGAGCAGTACTTC CAISGGGGVYEQYF
. many TRBJ2-2 TRBV10-3 TGTGCCTCCCGGGACACCGGAAACACCGGGGAGCTGTTTTTT CASRDTGNTGELFF
. . TRBJ2-1 TRBV4-2 TGTGCCAGCAGCCAAGAGCGGCAGTCGGACAATGAGCAGTTCTTC CASSQERQSDNEQFF
. . TRBJ2-2 TRBV7-3 TGTGCCAGCAGCCTGGGACGGGAAGCGAACACCGGGGAGCTGTTTTTT CASSLGREANTGELFF
TRBD2 . TRBJ2-7 TRBV4-2 TGTGCCAGCAGCCTCGGGACTAGCGCCTCCTGGTCCTACGAGCAGTACTTC CASSLGTSASWSYEQYF
. . TRBJ2-7 TRBV20-1 TGCAGTGCTAGGGAAATGGGAGAGCAGTACTTC CSAREMGEQYF
TRBD1 . TRBJ1-2 TRBV6-6 TGTGCCAGCAGTTACGGGACAGGGGGGCATGGCTACACCTTC CASSYGTGGHGYTF
. . TRBJ1-1 TRBV19 TGTGCCACAGCCAGGACGGGTTCGGTCACTGAAGCTTTCTTT CATARTGSVTEAFF
TRBD1 . TRBJ2-2 TRBV5-1 TGCGCCAGCAGGACAGGGACAAGAAACACCGGGGAGCTGTTTTTT CASRTGTRNTGELFF
TRBD2 . TRBJ2-3 TRBV7-9 TGTGCCAGCAGCTCCGGGACTAGCGGGGGTGGGGATACGCAGTATTTT CASSSGTSGGGDTQYF
TRBD2 . TRBJ2-2 TRBV28 TGTGCCAGCAGTTTAGCAGGGAGGGCCGGGGAGCTGTTTTTT CASSLAGRAGELFF
. . TRBJ1-5 TRBV12-2 TGTGCAAGTCGCTTAACTGGTAGCAATCAGCCCCAGCATTTT CASRLTGSNQPQHF
TRBD2 . TRBJ2-1 TRBV11-2 TGTGCCAGCAGCTCGTATGTCAGCGGGGGTGGGGATGAGCAGTTCTTC CASSSYVSGGGDEQFF
TRBD1 . TRBJ2-7 TRBV6-5 TGTGCCAGCAGTCTCGGATGGACAGGGTCCTACGAGCAGTACTTC CASSLGWTGSYEQYF
. . TRBJ1-2 TRBV30 TGTGCCTGGACCCGGGGGATTTCGGGTGGCTACACCTTC CAWTRGISGGYTF